Below, one TCR beta chain is given with its context. This specimen belongs to a study of blood T cells in healthy people across ages. The use of a sample-barcoded 5' primer and a J-beta primer mix characterized a second PCR of roughly 6 to 11 cycles. TCRdb reprocessed the 5' RACE reads with MiXCR, giving one entry per CDR3 protein. The sample consists of 850,000 or so distinct CDR3 sequences, less than 35% of them appearing once. Aged about 6 to 95, donors were systemically healthy Caucasians from Russia. Each donor had 8.5 to 10 milliliters of peripheral blood drawn. Germline trimming cut 6 bases from V and 4 bases from J; bases unmatched to any gene: 7. The CDR3 is made up of 15 amino acids. The germline V gene has CDR1 MNHEY and CDR2 SVGAGI.

The chain links TRBV6-5 to TRBJ1-4, with TRBD1 matching over 8 bases. Source material: blood. This clonotype originated in an elderly woman in good health. CDR3 in DNA: TGTGCCAGCAGCAATAACAGGGGGAGTAATGAAAAACTGTTTTTT. As protein: CASSNNRGSNEKLFF.